These 2 T cell receptor beta chains came from one sample sequenced in a study of cytomegalovirus exposure and HLA in healthy donors. Primers for the PCR totalled 60 Vbeta and 13 Jbeta. The data were produced by immunoSEQ multiplex PCR, yet TCRdb's version contains in-frame clones alone and is incomplete. The table shows around 170,000 clones, with over 65% occurring only once. Sequencing input: PBMCs. The receptors derive from a man between 18 and 29 years old in good health and CMV-seronegative.

This chain links TRBV5-1 with TRBJ2-7; no clear D gene. Germline V gives CDR1 SGHRS, CDR2 YFSETQ. V was shortened by 0 bases and J by 0 bases, with 10 bases between the two germline ends. The CDR3 is 15 amino acids. The CDR3 bases are TGCGCCAGCAGCTTGGGTTGGAGTAGCTCCTACGAGCAGTACTTC. This sequence encodes CASSLGWSSSYEQYF.

This chain connects TRBV27 to TRBJ1-2; TRBD1 aligns across 8 bases. CDR1 and CDR2 (germline): MNHEY, SMNVEV (reference sequence). This CDR3 has 17 amino acids. V shed 0 bases, J shed 2 bases, and the junction held 8 bases outside the gene matches. The CDR3 sequence is CASSLSAGRGLNYGYTF. In DNA, the CDR3 is TGTGCCAGCAGTTTATCGGCGGGCAGGGGGCTAAACTATGGCTACACCTTC.